Given below is one T cell receptor beta chain in context. The antigen is unknown. This sample stems from a study of T-cell memory formation after mild COVID-19. Study background: In these data, TCR clusters were largely donor specific.

Trimming removed 7 bases at V and 6 bases at J, with 13 bases between. CDR3 size: 12 residues. Germline V gene data show CDR1 as MNHEY and CDR2 as SVGAGI. 5'RACE with constant-segment primers built TCRalpha and TCRbeta cDNA libraries with UMIs. TCRdb processed the 5' RACE reads anew with MiXCR; each CDR3 protein has one entry. The table has around 190,000 distinct CDR3 sequences, roughly 20% seen once; the top ten hold roughly 3.9%. General study findings and limits: Mainly in CM and EM were contracting CD4+ clones; CD8+ were in EMRA. Prior to infection, memory already included some responding clones, suggesting cross-reactive memory joined.

The sequence came from a man aged 18 to 29 who had mild COVID-19 (a few samples of this study predate the infection). Cell type and time point are not known. This chain connects TRBV6-5 to TRBJ2-7, with D perhaps TRBD1 (5 bases). Sequencing was carried out using PBMCs or a T cell subset sorted from them (not recorded which). As DNA, the CDR3 is TGTGCCAGCACCACGCAGGGCGGCGAGCAGTACTTC. It codes for CASTTQGGEQYF.